These 9 T cell receptor beta chains share one sample of origin, sequenced in a study of technical replicates of blood from a few donors. The assay was immunoSEQ multiplex PCR, and TCRdb's table has in-frame clones only and misses some. The data contain 80,000 to 95,000 clones, nearly 95% of them singletons. Sequenced: T cells isolated from PBMCs. All receptors come from a human donor in good health.

The gene calls are TRBV5-6 and TRBJ2-7; D is perhaps TRBD2 (5 bases). The CDR3 loop spans 12 amino acids. The V end was cut by 2 bases, the J end by 4 bases, with 7 bases between. Germline loops: CDR1 SGHDT, CDR2 YYEEEE. DNA of the CDR3: TGTGCCAGCAGCTTACTAGAATACGAGCAGTACTTC. It yields the protein CASSLLEYEQYF.

This clone was recorded only once. This chain joins TRBV4-1 and TRBJ2-5; 8 nucleotides line up with TRBD1. The CDR3 has 16 residues. J lost 5 bases, V lost 3 bases, and 11 bases had no gene match. CDR1 and CDR2 from the germline V gene are MGHRA and YSYEKL. In nucleotides, the CDR3 is TGCGCCAGCAGCCAGACCCTACAGGGGGTCGGGGAGACCCAGTACTTC. Its protein product is CASSQTLQGVGETQYF.

The chain has TRBV14 and TRBJ2-5; 8 bases fit TRBD1. This CDR3 has 14 amino acids. With V trimmed by 4 bases and J by 4 bases, 5 bases remained unmatched. Germline CDR1 SGHDN, CDR2 FVKESK. DNA of the CDR3: TGTGCCAGCAGCCGCCGGACAGGGCGAGAGACCCAGTACTTC. Protein product: CASSRRTGRETQYF.

This chain connects TRBV14 to TRBJ1-2, with D possibly matching TRBD1 (6 bases). Trimming removed 1 base at V and 6 bases at J, with 15 bases between. Germline CDR1 and CDR2: SGHDN and FVKESK. The CDR3 spans 15 residues. In nucleotides, the CDR3 is TGTGCCAGCAGCCAAGCCCTCACAGGGAGCGATGGCTACACCTTC. Protein sequence: CASSQALTGSDGYTF.

The V gene is TRBV27, the J gene TRBJ2-7; maybe TRBD1 (5 bases). In germline, CDR1 is MNHEY, CDR2 SMNVEV (reference sequence). V dropped 1 base and J dropped 7 bases, with 14 bases sitting between them. The CDR3 totals 14 residues. CDR3 coding DNA: TGTGCCAGCAGTTTATTAGGTCAGGCAGGGGAGCAGTACTTC. Amino acid sequence: CASSLLGQAGEQYF.

V usage is TRBV9 and J usage is TRBJ2-3; TRBD2 matches 10 bases. The CDR3 has 14 residues. Germline CDR1 is SGDLS and CDR2 is YYNGEE. The ends lost 5 bases at V and 5 bases at J; junction bases unmatched: 5. CDR3 sequence: CASRASGSGDTQYF. For the CDR3, the DNA is TGTGCCAGCAGGGCTAGCGGGAGTGGAGATACGCAGTATTTT.

V and J are TRBV4-2 and TRBJ2-5, with TRBD2 matching over 10 bases. Germline lookup yields CDR1 LGHNA and CDR2 YNFKEQ. Trimming took 0 bases from V and 1 from J; bases not matched to a gene: 5. The CDR3 runs 17 residues. CDR3 nucleotide sequence: TGTGCCAGCAGCCAAGATTCTGGACTAGCGGTCCAAGAGACCCAGTACTTC. Residues: CASSQDSGLAVQETQYF.

This chain connects TRBV15 to TRBJ1-1; 10 nucleotides match TRBD1. CDR1 and CDR2 (germline): LNHNV, YYDKDF (reference sequence). The trim removed 1 base at V and 5 bases at J, leaving 4 bases unmatched. The CDR3 covers 15 residues. The DNA for the CDR3 is TGTGCCACCAGCAGAGGCCGGGACAGGGGTACTGAAGCTTTCTTT. Its protein is CATSRGRDRGTEAFF.

The genes are TRBV19 and TRBJ2-2; D is unresolved. Trimming shortened V by 1 base and J by 4 bases, and 13 bases separated the two germline ends. CDR1 and CDR2 from the germline V gene are LNHDA and SQIVND (reference sequence). This CDR3 has 16 residues. The CDR3 loop is CASSIGGNLGTGELFF. The CDR3 DNA sequence: TGTGCCAGTAGTATAGGTGGTAACCTAGGCACCGGGGAGCTGTTTTTT. Full variable domain (missing parts from reference TRBV19 and TRBJ2-2): DGGITQSPKYLFRKEGQNVTLSCEQNLNHDAMYWYRQDPGQGLRLIYYSQIVNDFQKGDIAEGYSVSREKKESFPLTVTSAQKNPTAFYLCASSIGGNLGTGELFFGEGSRLTVL.